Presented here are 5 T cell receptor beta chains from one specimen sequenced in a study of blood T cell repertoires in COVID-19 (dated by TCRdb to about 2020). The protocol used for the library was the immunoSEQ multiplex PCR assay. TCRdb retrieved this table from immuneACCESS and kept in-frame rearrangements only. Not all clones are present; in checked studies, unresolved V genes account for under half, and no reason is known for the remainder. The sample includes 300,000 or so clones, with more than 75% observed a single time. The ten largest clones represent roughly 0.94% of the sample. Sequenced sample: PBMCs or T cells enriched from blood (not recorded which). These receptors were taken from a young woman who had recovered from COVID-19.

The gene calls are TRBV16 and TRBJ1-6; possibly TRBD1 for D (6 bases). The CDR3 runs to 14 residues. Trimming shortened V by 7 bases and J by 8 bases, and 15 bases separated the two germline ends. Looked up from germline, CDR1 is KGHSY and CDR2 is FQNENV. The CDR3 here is CASTGRTVDSPLHF. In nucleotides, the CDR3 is TGTGCCAGCACGGGTAGGACAGTCGATTCACCCCTCCACTTT.

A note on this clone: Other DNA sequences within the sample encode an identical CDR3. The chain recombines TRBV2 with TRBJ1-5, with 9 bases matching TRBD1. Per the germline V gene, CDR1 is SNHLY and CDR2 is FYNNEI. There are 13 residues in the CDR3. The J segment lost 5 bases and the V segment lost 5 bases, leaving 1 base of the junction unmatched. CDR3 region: CASSRQGDQPQHF. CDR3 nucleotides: TGTGCCAGCAGTAGACAGGGGGATCAGCCCCAGCATTTT.

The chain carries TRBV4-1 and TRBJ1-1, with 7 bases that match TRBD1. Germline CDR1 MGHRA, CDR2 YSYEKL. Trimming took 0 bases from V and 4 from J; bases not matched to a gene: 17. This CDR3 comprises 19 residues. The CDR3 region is CASSQDRVLRQGERTEAFF. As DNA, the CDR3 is TGCGCCAGCAGCCAAGATCGTGTACTTAGACAGGGCGAACGCACTGAAGCTTTCTTT.

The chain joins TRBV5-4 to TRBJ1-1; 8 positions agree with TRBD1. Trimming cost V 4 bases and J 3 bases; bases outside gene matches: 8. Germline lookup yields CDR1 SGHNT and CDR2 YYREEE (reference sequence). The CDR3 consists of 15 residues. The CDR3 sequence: CASSESRGRDTEAFF. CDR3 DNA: TGTGCCAGCAGCGAAAGCAGGGGGCGAGACACTGAAGCTTTCTTT. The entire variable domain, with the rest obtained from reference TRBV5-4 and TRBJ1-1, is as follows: ETGVTQSPTHLIKTRGQQVTLRCSSQSGHNTVSWYQQALGQGPQFIFQYYREEENGRGNFPPRFSGLQFPNYSSELNVNALELDDSALYLCASSESRGRDTEAFFGQGTRLTVV.

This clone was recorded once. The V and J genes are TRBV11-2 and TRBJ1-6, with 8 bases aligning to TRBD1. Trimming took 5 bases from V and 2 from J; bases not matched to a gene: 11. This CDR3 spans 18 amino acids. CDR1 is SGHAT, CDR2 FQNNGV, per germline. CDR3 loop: CASSAKLSTGAYNSPLHF. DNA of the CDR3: TGTGCCAGCAGCGCTAAGCTCTCGACAGGGGCCTATAATTCACCCCTCCACTTT. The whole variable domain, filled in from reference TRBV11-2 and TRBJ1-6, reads EAGVAQSPRYKIIEKRQSVAFWCNPISGHATLYWYQQILGQGPKLLIQFQNNGVVDDSQLPKDRFSAERLKGVDSTLKIQPAKLEDSAVYLCASSAKLSTGAYNSPLHFGNGTRLTVT.